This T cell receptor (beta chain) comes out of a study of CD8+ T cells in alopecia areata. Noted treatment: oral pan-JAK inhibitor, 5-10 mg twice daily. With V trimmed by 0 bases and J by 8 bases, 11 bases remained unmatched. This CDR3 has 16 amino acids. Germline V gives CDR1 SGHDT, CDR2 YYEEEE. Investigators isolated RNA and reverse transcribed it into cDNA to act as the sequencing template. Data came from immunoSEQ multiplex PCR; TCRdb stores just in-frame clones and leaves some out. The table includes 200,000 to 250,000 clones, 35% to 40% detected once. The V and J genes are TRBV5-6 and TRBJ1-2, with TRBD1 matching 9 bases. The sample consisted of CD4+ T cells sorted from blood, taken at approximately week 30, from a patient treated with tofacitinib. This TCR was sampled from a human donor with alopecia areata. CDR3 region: CASSLAPSGTGRGYTF. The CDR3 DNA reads TGTGCCAGCAGCTTGGCTCCCTCCGGGACAGGGAGAGGCTACACCTTC.